This TCR beta chain comes out of a study of T-cell memory formation after mild COVID-19 (dated by TCRdb to the early 2020s). Context from the whole study: TCR sequence clusters from the two donors were found to be largely donor specific. In a couple of donors, T-cell clones that expanded and contracted after mild COVID-19 were followed by sequencing TCRalpha and TCRbeta repertoires longitudinally. The cohort was made up of two young adult volunteers, one female and one male, who were previously healthy. Broad study findings and their caveats: Contracting CD4+ clones appeared mostly in the CM and EM memory subsets, whereas CD8+ clones were enriched in EMRA. The study included only two mild cases, and larger cohorts that include severe cases with pre-infection samples were judged to be necessary. Balanced CD4/CD8 phenotypes were observed for clones contracting from day 15 to 85, whereas a bias towards CD4+ was observed for a second wave of clones expanding from day 15 to 37. The detection of some responding clones in pre-infection memory suggests that pre-existing cross-reactive memory T cells joined the SARS-CoV-2 response. The second-wave clones that peaked on day 37 were not confirmed to be SARS-CoV-2 specific.

Points on this clonotype: No antigen is known for it. Base-call qualities are not available, and no considerably larger clone is one nucleotide away.

The instrument was an Illumina NovaSeq 6000. cDNA libraries for TCRalpha and TCRbeta were prepared by 5'RACE using constant-segment primers, with sample barcodes and unique molecular identifiers added. Trizol reagent was used to extract RNA from every sample. The libraries were amplified in two PCR steps, and the second step added a second sample barcode and Illumina TruSeq adapters. The libraries were sequenced on an Illumina NovaSeq using 2 x 150 bp paired-end reads. As for the original processing: Reads were demultiplexed and collapsed into UMI-guided consensus sequences with migec v1.2.7. Using mixcr v2.1.11, UMI consensuses were aligned to TRA and TRB V and J templates and then assembled into clonotypes. A clonotype was counted as expanded or contracted only if both edgeR and NoisET called the change significant, with noise models trained on biological replicates. For edgeR calls, the thresholds were a false discovery rate-adjusted p below 0.01 and a log2 fold-change of 1. As an exploratory analysis of dynamics, max-normalized trajectories of the 1000 most abundant clonotypes were examined with PCA combined with hierarchical clustering. The CD4 or CD8 phenotype of responding clones was assigned using the separately sequenced CD4+ and CD8+ repertoires. TCRdb took the public reads, trimmed them with fastp at Q25, ran MiXCR for clone calling and kept in-frame beta chains. When rows share a CDR3 protein, they turn into one entry using the most common DNA and genes. TCRdb, not the original authors, processed these V and J calls. Within this sample are 150,000 or so distinct CDR3 sequences, with about 15% of them counted one time only. The top ten constitute roughly 13% of the sample.

PBMCs were isolated by Ficoll-Paque density gradient centrifugation. The germline V gene (reference sequence) gives CDR1 as MNHNY and CDR2 as SVGAGI. The CDR3 has 14 amino acids, counting the end cysteine and phenylalanine. The retained sequence is limited to the CDR3, 42 bases, with the frame set at the first base. V is clipped by 0 bases and J by 0 bases, and the sequence between their germline boundaries is 6 bases long. The TCR originated in an adult woman who had mild COVID-19 (a few samples of this study predate the infection). The sample titles of this study are shuffled in the database, so cell type and time point are left out; the donor was told from shared clones. Sequenced input: PBMCs or a T cell subset sorted from them (not recorded which). The rearranged chain carries TRBV6-6 and TRBJ2-7, with the D gene not confidently named. The CDR3 here reads CASSYSDDSYEQYF. The bases read TGTGCCAGCAGTTACTCCGACGACTCCTACGAGCAGTACTTC.